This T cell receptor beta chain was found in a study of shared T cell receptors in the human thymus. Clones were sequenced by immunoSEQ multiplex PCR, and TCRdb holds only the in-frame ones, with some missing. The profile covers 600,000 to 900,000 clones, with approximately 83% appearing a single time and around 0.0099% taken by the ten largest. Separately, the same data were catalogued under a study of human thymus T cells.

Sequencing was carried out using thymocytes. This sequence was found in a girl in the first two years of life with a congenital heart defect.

The CDR3 DNA is TGTGCCAGCAGCCAAGTTAGCGGGGGGTACAATGAGCAGTTCTTC. Translated: CASSQVSGGYNEQFF. V and J are TRBV14 and TRBJ2-1; 10 bases map to TRBD2. This CDR3 spans 15 amino acids. Germline V gives CDR1 SGHDN, CDR2 FVKESK. The ends lost 1 base at V and 4 bases at J; junction bases unmatched: 1.